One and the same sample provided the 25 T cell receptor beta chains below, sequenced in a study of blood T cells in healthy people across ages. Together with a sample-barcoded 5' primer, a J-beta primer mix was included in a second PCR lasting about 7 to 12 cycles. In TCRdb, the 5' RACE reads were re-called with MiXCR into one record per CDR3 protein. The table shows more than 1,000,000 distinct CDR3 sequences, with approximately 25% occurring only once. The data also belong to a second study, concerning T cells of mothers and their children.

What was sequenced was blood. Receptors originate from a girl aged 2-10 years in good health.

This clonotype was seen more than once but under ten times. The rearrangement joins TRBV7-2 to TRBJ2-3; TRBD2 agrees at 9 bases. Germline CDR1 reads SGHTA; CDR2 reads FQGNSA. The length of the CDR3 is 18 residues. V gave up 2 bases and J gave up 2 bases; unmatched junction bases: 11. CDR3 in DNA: TGTGCCAGCAGCTTAAGGAGACTCGCGGGGGGGACCACAGATACGCAGTATTTT. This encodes CASSLRRLAGGTTDTQYF.

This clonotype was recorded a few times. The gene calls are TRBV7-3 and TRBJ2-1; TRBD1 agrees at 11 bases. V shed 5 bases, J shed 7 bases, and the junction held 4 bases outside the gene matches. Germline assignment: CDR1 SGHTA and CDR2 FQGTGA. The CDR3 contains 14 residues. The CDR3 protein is CASSGDRGMNEQFF. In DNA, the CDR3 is TGTGCCAGCAGCGGGGACAGGGGGATGAATGAGCAGTTCTTC.

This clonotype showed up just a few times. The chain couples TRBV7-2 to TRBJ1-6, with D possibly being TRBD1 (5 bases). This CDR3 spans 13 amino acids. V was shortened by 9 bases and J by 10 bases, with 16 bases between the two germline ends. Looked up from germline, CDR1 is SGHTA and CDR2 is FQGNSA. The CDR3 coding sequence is TGTGCCAGTAGCCCGACGGGGGAATCACCCCTCCACTTT. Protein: CASSPTGESPLHF.

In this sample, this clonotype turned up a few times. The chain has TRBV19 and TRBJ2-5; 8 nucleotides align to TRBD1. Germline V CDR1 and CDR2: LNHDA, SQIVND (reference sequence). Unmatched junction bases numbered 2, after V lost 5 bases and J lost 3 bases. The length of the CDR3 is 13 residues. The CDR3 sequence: CASSADREETQYF. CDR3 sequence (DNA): TGTGCCAGTAGTGCGGACAGGGAAGAGACCCAGTACTTC. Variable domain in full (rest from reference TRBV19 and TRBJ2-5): DGGITQSPKYLFRKEGQNVTLSCEQNLNHDAMYWYRQDPGQGLRLIYYSQIVNDFQKGDIAEGYSVSREKKESFPLTVTSAQKNPTAFYLCASSADREETQYFGPGTRLLVL.

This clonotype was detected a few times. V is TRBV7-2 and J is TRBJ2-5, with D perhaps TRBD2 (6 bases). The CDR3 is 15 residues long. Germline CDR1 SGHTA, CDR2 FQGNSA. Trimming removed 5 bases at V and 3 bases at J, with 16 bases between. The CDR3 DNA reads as TGTGCCAGCAGCCATTACGGGGGTAGCGAAGAGACCCAGTACTTC. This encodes CASSHYGGSEETQYF.

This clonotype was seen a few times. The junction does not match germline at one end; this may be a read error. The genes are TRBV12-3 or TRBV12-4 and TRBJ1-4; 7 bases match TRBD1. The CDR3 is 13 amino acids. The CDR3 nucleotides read TGTGCCAGCAGCGACAGGGCGAATGAAAAACCGTTTTTT. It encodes CASSDRANEKPFF.

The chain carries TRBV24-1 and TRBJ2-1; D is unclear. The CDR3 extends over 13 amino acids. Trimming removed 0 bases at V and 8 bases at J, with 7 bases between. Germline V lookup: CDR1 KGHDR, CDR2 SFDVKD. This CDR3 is CATSDLQWYEQFF. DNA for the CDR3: TGTGCCACCAGTGATTTGCAATGGTATGAGCAGTTCTTC.

The CDR3 is CSFSRGDNEQFF. DNA for the CDR3: TGCAGTTTCTCACGGGGGGACAATGAGCAGTTCTTC. The gene calls are TRBV20-1 and TRBJ2-5; 7 bases map to TRBD2. The J call could be wrong; TRBJ2-1 is a better fit for the DNA end. Looked up from germline, CDR1 is DFQATT and CDR2 is SNEGSKA (reference sequence). The CDR3 is 12 amino acids.

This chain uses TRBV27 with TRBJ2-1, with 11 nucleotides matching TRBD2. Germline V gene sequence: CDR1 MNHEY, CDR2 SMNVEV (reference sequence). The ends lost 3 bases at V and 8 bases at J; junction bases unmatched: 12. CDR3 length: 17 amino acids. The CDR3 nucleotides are TGTGCCAGCAGTTTTGTGTTGGGTAGCGGGAGGGGGGATGAGCAGTTCTTC. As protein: CASSFVLGSGRGDEQFF.

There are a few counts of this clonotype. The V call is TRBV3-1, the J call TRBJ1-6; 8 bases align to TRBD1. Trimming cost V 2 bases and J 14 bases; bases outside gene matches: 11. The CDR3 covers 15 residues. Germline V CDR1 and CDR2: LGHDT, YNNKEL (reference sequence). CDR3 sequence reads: CASSQTWTGRFTLHF. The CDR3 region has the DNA TGTGCCAGCAGCCAAACTTGGACAGGGCGTTTCACCCTCCACTTT.

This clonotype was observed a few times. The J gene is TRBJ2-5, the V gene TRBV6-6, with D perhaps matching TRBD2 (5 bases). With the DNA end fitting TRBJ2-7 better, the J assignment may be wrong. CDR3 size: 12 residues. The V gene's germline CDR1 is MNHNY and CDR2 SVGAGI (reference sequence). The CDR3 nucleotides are TGTGCCAGCGGGAGTACCACCTACGAGCAGTACTTC. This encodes CASGSTTYEQYF.

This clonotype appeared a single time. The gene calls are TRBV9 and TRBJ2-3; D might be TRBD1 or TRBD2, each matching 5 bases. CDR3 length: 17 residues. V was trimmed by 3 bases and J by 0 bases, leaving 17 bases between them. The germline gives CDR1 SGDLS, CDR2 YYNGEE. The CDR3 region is CASSEPHRDVSTDTQYF. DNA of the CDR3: TGTGCCAGCAGCGAACCGCACCGGGACGTTAGCACAGATACGCAGTATTTT.

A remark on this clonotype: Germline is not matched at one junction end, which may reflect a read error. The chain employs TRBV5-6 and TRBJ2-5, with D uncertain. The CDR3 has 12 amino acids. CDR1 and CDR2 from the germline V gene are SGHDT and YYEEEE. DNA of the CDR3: TGTGCCAGCAGCTCAGGAGTGGACGAGCAGCACTTC. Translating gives CASSSGVDEQHF.

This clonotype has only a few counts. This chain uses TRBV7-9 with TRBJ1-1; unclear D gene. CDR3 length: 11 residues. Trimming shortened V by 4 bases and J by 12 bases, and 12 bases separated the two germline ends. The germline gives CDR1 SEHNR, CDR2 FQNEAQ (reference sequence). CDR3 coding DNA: TGTGCCAGCAGCTGGCTTGATCCCCCTTTCTTT. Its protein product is CASSWLDPPFF.

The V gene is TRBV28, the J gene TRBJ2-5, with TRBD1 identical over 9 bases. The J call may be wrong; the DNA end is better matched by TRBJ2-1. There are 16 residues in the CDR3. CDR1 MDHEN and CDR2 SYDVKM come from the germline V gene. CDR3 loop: CASRPTPGQGRDEQFF. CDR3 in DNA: TGTGCCAGCAGACCCACCCCGGGACAGGGACGGGATGAGCAGTTCTTC.

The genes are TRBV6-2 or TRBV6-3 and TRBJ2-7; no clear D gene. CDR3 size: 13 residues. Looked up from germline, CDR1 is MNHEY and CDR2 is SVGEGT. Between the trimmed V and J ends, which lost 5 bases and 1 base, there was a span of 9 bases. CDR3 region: CASSPPTSYEQYF. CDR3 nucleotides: TGTGCCAGCAGTCCCCCGACTTCCTACGAGCAGTACTTC.

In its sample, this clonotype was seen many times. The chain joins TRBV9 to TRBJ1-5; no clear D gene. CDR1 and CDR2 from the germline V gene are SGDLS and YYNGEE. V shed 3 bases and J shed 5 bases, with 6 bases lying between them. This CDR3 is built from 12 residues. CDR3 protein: CASSADDQPQHF. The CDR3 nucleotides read TGTGCCAGCAGCGCAGATGATCAGCCCCAGCATTTT.

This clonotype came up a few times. As DNA, the CDR3 is TGCAGCGCTATAACTCCGGGACAGAGCTCCTACGAGCAGTACTTC. Translated: CSAITPGQSSYEQYF. The gene calls are TRBV29-1 and TRBJ2-7; 7 bases align to TRBD1. J was trimmed by 0 bases and V by 7 bases; bases with no gene match: 12. Germline lookup yields CDR1 SQVTM and CDR2 ANQGSEA. The CDR3 is 15 residues long.

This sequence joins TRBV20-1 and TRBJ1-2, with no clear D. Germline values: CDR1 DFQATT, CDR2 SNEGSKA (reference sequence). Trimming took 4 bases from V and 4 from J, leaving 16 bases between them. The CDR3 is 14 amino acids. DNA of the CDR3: TGCAGTGCTATTACGACCGGGCAGTCCTATGGCTACACCTTC. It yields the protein CSAITTGQSYGYTF.

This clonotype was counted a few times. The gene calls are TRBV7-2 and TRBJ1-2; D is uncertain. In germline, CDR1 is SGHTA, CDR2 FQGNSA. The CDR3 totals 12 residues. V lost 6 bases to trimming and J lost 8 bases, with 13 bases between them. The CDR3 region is CASRGYLFGYTF. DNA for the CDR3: TGTGCCAGCAGGGGGTATTTGTTCGGCTACACCTTC.

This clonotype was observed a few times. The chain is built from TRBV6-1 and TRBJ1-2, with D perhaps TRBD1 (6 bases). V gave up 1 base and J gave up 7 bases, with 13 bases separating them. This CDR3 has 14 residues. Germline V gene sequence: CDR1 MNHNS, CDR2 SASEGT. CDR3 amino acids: CASSEEVQGGGYTF. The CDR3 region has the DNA TGTGCCAGCAGTGAAGAGGTACAGGGAGGTGGCTACACCTTC.

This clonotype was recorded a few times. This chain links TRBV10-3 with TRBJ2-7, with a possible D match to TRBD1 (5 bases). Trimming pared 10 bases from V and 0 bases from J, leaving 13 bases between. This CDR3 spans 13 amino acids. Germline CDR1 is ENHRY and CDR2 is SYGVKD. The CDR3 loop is CANGRDSSYEQYF. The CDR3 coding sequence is TGTGCCAACGGTAGAGACAGCTCCTACGAGCAGTACTTC.

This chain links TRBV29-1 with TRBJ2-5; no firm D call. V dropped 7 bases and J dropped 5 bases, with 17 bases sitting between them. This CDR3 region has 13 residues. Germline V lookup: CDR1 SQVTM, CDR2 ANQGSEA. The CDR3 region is CSETVIDRETQYF. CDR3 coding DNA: TGCAGCGAGACCGTTATAGATCGGGAGACCCAGTACTTC.

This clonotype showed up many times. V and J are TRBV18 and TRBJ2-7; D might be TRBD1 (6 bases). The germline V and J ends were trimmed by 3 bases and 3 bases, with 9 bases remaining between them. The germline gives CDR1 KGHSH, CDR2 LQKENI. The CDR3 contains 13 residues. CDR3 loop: CASSPGQNYEQYF. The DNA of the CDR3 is TGTGCCAGCTCACCCGGACAGAACTACGAGCAGTACTTC.

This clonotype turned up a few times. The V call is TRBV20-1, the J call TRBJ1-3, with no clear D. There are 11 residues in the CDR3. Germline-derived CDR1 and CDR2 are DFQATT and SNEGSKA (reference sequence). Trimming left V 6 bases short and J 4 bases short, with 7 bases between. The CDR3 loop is CSASTGNTIYF. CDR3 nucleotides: TGCAGTGCCTCGACAGGAAACACCATATATTTT.